Included here is one T cell receptor beta chain sequence, with context. This clone appeared a few times. There is no known antigen for this receptor. One base away there is no much larger clone; base qualities are not given. The germline V gene gives CDR1 as MNHEY and CDR2 as SVGAGI. The CDR3 sequence holds 13 residues, the cysteine and phenylalanine included. Only the CDR3 part of the read is kept: 39 bases, read in frame from the first base. The V and J ends are trimmed by 10 bases and 4 bases, leaving 16 bases between them. All of the isolated RNA was reverse transcribed with the High Capacity cDNA Reverse Transcription Kit, so expressed TCRB transcripts were sequenced. Deep immunoSEQ sequencing was performed on naive, central memory and regulatory T cell samples, with an average of roughly 3.3 million total reads per sample. Sorted cells were lysed in RLT buffer and RNA was extracted with DNase-treated RNeasy Micro or Mini kits, depending on cell number. Each cell subset was processed separately to prevent cross-contamination, with patient and healthy donor samples processed together. TCRB sequences were amplified from cDNA with the immunoSEQ multiplex PCR, producing 87-bp fragments spanning the CDR3 region. The amplicons were sequenced using the Illumina HiSeq platform. Per the source publication's procedure: PCR bias was corrected computationally using synthetic template baselines, and reads within Hamming distance 2 were collapsed, with unmergeable singletons discarded. Reads were aligned against IMGT to assign V, D and J genes, CDR3 length and insertions or deletions at six rearrangement sites. Within each subset, clonotype counts were normalized to sorted cell number, and only after that were true diversity and Gini coefficients computed with the tcR R package. The overlap coefficient, calculated on TCRB nucleotide sequences, was used to quantify repertoire sharing. Out-of-frame TCRB sequences from naive cells were analyzed to stand in for the pre-selection repertoire. TCRdb holds this immuneACCESS table with in-frame rearrangements only. Some clones are missing; in checked studies, unresolved V genes explain under half, and the rest has no known cause. V and J calls and clone size are those listed in that table; D and trimming were worked out from the DNA. A total of roughly 240,000 clones appear in this sample, approximately 14% of them only once. The ten largest clones capture more than 0.025% of the sample.

These data belong to a study of beta chain features in type 1 diabetes (dated by TCRdb to between 2017 and 2018). General notes on the study: Patients and healthy donors did not differ in mean age, gender distribution, total cell number or subset yield. The study compared the TCRB repertoires of sorted circulating CD4+ T cell subsets in recently diagnosed type 1 diabetes patients with those in matched healthy donors. A total of over 90,000,000 sorted cells were examined across all samples, and a strong correlation was observed between cell number per subset and RNA yield. Whereas all 30 or so donors provided naive and central memory subsets, regulatory and stem cell-like memory subsets were isolated from just 8 patients and about 8 healthy donors.

General findings and caveats noted by the study authors: Shorter templates might be favored by PCR, yet because patient and control samples were amplified and corrected together, any such skew would affect both groups equally. Patients with type 1 diabetes made fewer insertions and deleted more nucleotides at VDJ recombination sites, implying thymic rearrangement abnormalities. Because cDNA rather than genomic DNA was sequenced, highly expressing activated cells could have been over-represented, although no difference in activation and CD3 levels was found between groups. Naive, central memory and regulatory TCRB repertoires appeared to be more alike among patients than among healthy donors. Because small numbers of individuals were included in the HLA sub-analyses, any influence of HLA type on TCRB rearrangement was left unresolved. A moderate but significant shortening of TCRB CDR3 length was observed in type 1 diabetes patients in all four CD4+ subsets.

From each donor, a single peripheral blood sample of approximately 110 mL on average was drawn into heparinised tubes. Using a panel that included CD45RO, CCR7, CD25, CD127, CD95 and CD27, naive, central memory, regulatory and stem cell-like memory CD4+ T cells were sorted on a BD FACSAria II. Every sorted population had a purity above 95%. PBMCs were isolated immediately by Lymphoprep density gradient centrifugation and stained directly without culture. Samples were stained and sorted in pairs, with one healthy donor and one patient per experiment, so that batch effects were minimized. Recombination linked TRBV6-5 to TRBJ1-1, with TRBD1 tentatively as D gene (6 bases match). The sequence derives from a woman aged 40 to 50 in good health. The sequenced material came from naive CD4+ T cells from blood. The sample's cell subset or site label, in plain terms: true naive CD4+ T cells. For the CDR3, the sequence is CATMRDMSTEAFF. The DNA sequence is given as TGTGCCACCATGAGGGACATGAGCACTGAAGCTTTCTTT.